This T cell receptor beta chain came from a study of blood T cell repertoires in COVID-19. J was trimmed by 6 bases and V by 2 bases; bases with no gene match: 4. Germline loops: CDR1 GTSNPN, CDR2 SVGIG (reference sequence). The CDR3 has 14 amino acids. Ages ranged from roughly 18 to 100 years, with residence in 24 US areas. The method was immunoSEQ multiplex PCR; TCRdb's version includes in-frame clones alone and lacks a portion of them. The sample carries about 250,000 clones, around 89% recorded once. This clone was detected only once. Material for sequencing was PBMCs or T cells enriched from blood (not recorded which). The V call is TRBV30, the J call TRBJ1-4; 9 positions match TRBD1. The receptor was isolated from a man aged 35 to 55 who had recovered from COVID-19. In DNA, the CDR3 is TGTGCCTGGAGTCAAACAGGGGGCGATGAAAAACTGTTTTTT. Protein sequence: CAWSQTGGDEKLFF.